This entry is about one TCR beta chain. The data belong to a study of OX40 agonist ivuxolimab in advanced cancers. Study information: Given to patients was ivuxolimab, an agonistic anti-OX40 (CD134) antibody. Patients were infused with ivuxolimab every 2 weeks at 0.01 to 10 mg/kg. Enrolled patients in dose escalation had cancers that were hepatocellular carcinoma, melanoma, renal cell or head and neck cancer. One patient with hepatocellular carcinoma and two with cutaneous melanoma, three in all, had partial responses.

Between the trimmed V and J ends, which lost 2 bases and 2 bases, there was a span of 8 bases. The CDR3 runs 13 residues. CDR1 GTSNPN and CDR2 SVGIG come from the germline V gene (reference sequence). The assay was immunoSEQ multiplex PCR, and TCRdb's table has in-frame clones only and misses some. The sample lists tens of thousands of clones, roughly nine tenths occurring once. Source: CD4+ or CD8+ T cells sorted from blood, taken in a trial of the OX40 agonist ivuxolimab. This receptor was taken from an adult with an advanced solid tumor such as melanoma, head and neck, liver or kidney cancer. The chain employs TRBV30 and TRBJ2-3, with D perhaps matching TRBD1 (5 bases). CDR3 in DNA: TGTGCCTGGAGTTGGGGCCCCACAGATACGCAGTATTTT. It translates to CAWSWGPTDTQYF. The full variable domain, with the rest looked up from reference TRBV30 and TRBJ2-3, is SQTIHQWPATLVQPVGSPLSLECTVEGTSNPNLYWYRQAAGRGLQLLFYSVGIGQISSEVPQNLSASRPQDRQFILSSKKLLLSDSGFYLCAWSWGPTDTQYFGPGTRLTVL.